This TCR beta chain was found in a study of blood T cell repertoires in COVID-19. Turning to the study itself: The analysed material was cDNA or gDNA that came from T cells, B-cell-depleted T cells, or PBMCs.

The CDR3 sequence is 16 residues long. Germline V CDR1 and CDR2: SNHLY, FYNNEI. With 3 bases removed from V and 0 bases from J, the gap between germline ends came to 11 bases. Clones were sequenced by immunoSEQ multiplex PCR, and TCRdb holds only the in-frame ones, with some missing. The sample shows around 300,000 clones, more than 80% of them seen only once. The chain has TRBV2 and TRBJ2-2; D might be TRBD1 (6 bases). The sequence came from a woman aged 50 to 60 with COVID-19, enrolled during active disease. Material for sequencing was peripheral blood. The CDR3 DNA sequence: TGTGCCAGCAGTGATCGGGGACAAGCGAACACCGGGGAGCTGTTTTTT. The encoded protein is CASSDRGQANTGELFF.